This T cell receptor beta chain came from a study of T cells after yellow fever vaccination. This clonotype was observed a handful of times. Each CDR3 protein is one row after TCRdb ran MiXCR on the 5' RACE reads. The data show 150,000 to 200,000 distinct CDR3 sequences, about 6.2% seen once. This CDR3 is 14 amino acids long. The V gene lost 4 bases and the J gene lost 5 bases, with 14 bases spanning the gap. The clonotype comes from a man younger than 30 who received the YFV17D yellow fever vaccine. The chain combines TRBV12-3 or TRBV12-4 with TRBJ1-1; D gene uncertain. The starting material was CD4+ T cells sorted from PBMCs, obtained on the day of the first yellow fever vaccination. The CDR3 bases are TGTGCCAGCAGTTATAAGGTCGTGGGAACTGAAGCTTTCTTT. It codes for CASSYKVVGTEAFF.